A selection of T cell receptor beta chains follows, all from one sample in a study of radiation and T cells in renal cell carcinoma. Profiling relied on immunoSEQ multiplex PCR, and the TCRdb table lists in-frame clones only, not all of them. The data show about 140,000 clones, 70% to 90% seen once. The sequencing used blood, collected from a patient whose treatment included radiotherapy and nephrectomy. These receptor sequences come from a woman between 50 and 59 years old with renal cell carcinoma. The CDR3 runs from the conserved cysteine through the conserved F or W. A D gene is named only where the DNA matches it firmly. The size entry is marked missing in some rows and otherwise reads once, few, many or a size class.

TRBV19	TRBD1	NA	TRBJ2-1	TGTGCCAGTAACCCGACAGGGGGATTTGAAGAGCAGTTCTTC	CASNPTGGFEEQFF
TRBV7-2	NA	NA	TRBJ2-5	TGTGCCAGCAGCTTAGCGCGCAGACAAGAGACCCAGTACTTC	CASSLARRQETQYF
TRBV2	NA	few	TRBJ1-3	TGTGCCAGCAGTGAAGCTGGTGCCGGAAACACCATATATTTT	CASSEAGAGNTIYF
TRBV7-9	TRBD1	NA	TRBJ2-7	TGTGCCAGCAGCTGGCCCCCGGGACAGTTGCTAAACGAGCAGTACTTC	CASSWPPGQLLNEQYF
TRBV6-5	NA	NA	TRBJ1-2	TGTGCCAGCAGTTACGGGACGGGCCCGCGGAATGGCTACACCTTC	CASSYGTGPRNGYTF
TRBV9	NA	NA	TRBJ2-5	TGTGCCAGCAGCGTAGGGGACATCCAAGAGACCCAGTACTTC	CASSVGDIQETQYF
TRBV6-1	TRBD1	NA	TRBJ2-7	TGTGCCAGCAGTGCCTCCGGGACAGGGGACTACGAGCAGTACTTC	CASSASGTGDYEQYF
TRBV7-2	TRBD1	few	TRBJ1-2	TGTGCCAGCAGCATTCAACAGGGGGCGGGCGGCTACACCTTC	CASSIQQGAGGYTF
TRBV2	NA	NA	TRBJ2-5	TGTGCCAGCAGTGAAGCGCTGTCGACCCTCGGGGAGACCCAGTACTTC	CASSEALSTLGETQYF
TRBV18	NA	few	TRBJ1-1	TGTGCCAGCCACACTAGAGGGGGCACTGAAGCTTTCTTT	CASHTRGGTEAFF
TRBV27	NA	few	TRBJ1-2	TGTGCCAGCAGCGCCACGGGACTTAGTGGCTACACCTTC	CASSATGLSGYTF
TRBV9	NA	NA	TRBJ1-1	TGTGCCAGCAGCGTAGGAGCCCGCGGAACTGAAGCTTTCTTT	CASSVGARGTEAFF
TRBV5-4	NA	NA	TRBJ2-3	TGTGCCAGCAGCTTCGACAAGAGCACAGATACGCAGTATTTT	CASSFDKSTDTQYF
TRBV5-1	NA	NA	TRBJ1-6	TGCGCCAGCAGCCTTACTCTGGGGTCACCCCTCCACTTT	CASSLTLGSPLHF
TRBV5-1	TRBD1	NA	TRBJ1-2	TGCGCCAGCAGCCTGGACAGGGTCGGTCGTGGCTACACCTTC	CASSLDRVGRGYTF